What follows is one T cell receptor (beta chain) and its context. Its antigen is still unknown. This sample stems from a study of OX40 agonist ivuxolimab in advanced cancers. As for the study in general: Head and neck, renal cell, melanoma or hepatocellular carcinoma were the cancers that dose-escalation patients had. Study-wide results and caveats: At doses 0.1 to 3.0 mg/kg, CD4+ and CD8+ clones expanded.

The method was immunoSEQ multiplex PCR; TCRdb's version includes in-frame clones alone and lacks a portion of them. The data contain about 30,000 clones, roughly 80% of them singletons. The CDR3 contains 16 residues. Looked up from germline, CDR1 is MGHRA and CDR2 is YSYEKL. V shed 0 bases and J 3 bases; nucleotides not matched to a gene: 6. The material sequenced was CD4+ or CD8+ T cells sorted from blood, taken in a trial of the OX40 agonist ivuxolimab. The V gene is TRBV4-1, the J gene TRBJ2-3; 7 bases agree with TRBD2. The TCR was taken from an adult with an advanced solid tumor such as melanoma, head and neck, liver or kidney cancer. The DNA of the CDR3 is TGCGCCAGCAGCCAAGAGGCAGCGGGAAGGACAGATACGCAGTATTTT. Encoded protein: CASSQEAAGRTDTQYF.